By share of the sample, the clone carrying this T cell receptor (beta chain) is medium-sized. Its antigen is as yet unknown. The data stem from a study of early T cells in non-severe SARS-CoV-2 infection. Unique molecular identifiers were attached to individual cDNA molecules. TCRdb called the 5' RACE reads again in MiXCR, with one record for every CDR3 protein. The repertoire holds about 25,000 distinct CDR3 sequences, with around 5.1% as singletons. Study-wide points: Sequences matched to VDJdb favored anti-spike CD8 responses, while private and CD4 specificities were missed.

The CDR3 consists of 15 residues. V lost 5 bases to trimming and J lost 0 bases, with 13 bases between them. Germline values: CDR1 SGHVS, CDR2 FNYEAQ. The chain carries TRBV7-6 and TRBJ1-1; D gene ambiguous. The clonotype was recovered from an adult who was a healthcare worker with PCR-confirmed SARS-CoV-2 infection or an uninfected control (not recorded which). Sequences were obtained from whole blood. The CDR3 bases are TGTGCCAGCAGCCCGTCCGGGTCCCTGAACACTGAAGCTTTCTTT. It specifies CASSPSGSLNTEAFF.